What follows is one T cell receptor (beta chain) and its context. What it recognizes is unknown. Using immunoSEQ multiplex PCR, the repertoire was profiled, and TCRdb retains in-frame clones only, with some absent. The table has about 40,000 clones, around 85% seen once. Germline assignment: CDR1 SGHRS and CDR2 YFSETQ. The CDR3 has 16 amino acids. V was pared by 0 bases and J by 0 bases, with 10 bases between. The data stem from a study of T cells in narcolepsy. Study-wide context: Donors had narcolepsy type 1 or type 2, or were healthy controls.

Study outcomes and limitations: Blood of same and different patients, but not healthy controls, reportedly held recurring autoreactive clonotypes. Autoreactive clone sequences were missing from some blood memory CD4+ repertoires. Same-patient CSF and blood CD4+ T cell clonotypes included HCRT-specific and TRIB2-specific autoreactive ones.

The chain is built from TRBV5-1 and TRBJ1-5; D unclear. This receptor was taken from a human donor with narcolepsy. The sample consisted of CD45RA- memory CD4+ T cells from PBMCs. Here the CDR3 DNA reads TGCGCCAGCAGCTTGGGGGGTTCCCATAGCAATCAGCCCCAGCATTTT. Its translation: CASSLGGSHSNQPQHF. Full variable domain (missing parts from reference TRBV5-1 and TRBJ1-5): KAGVTQTPRYLIKTRGQQVTLSCSPISGHRSVSWYQQTPGQGLQFLFEYFSETQRNKGNFPGRFSGRQFSNSRSEMNVSTLELGDSALYLCASSLGGSHSNQPQHFGDGTRLSIL.